One and the same sample provided the 31 T cell receptor beta chains below, sequenced in a study of T cell changes during pregnancy in multiple sclerosis. Generated by immunoSEQ multiplex PCR, the TCRdb table keeps only in-frame clones and is missing some. The profile shows 85,000 to 90,000 clones, approximately 93% of them singletons. The sequencing used peripheral blood, collected after pregnancy. These receptors all come from a female donor in good health, enrolled as a control in a pregnancy study.

The rearrangement uses TRBV19 and TRBJ2-5; 10 bases are shared with TRBD1. V trimming: 6 bases; J trimming: 5 bases; junction bases outside the gene matches: 3. The CDR3 spans 13 residues. Germline V gives CDR1 LNHDA, CDR2 SQIVND (reference sequence). CDR3 loop: CASSPTGGETQYF. CDR3 bases: TGTGCCAGTAGCCCGACAGGGGGCGAGACCCAGTACTTC.

The chain couples TRBV5-4 to TRBJ1-2, with unresolved D. V was cut by 0 bases and J by 6 bases, with 12 bases left in between. Germline V gene data show CDR1 as SGHNT and CDR2 as YYREEE (reference sequence). There are 14 residues in the CDR3. The CDR3 loop is CASSLAGGSDGYTF. The CDR3 DNA follows: TGTGCCAGCAGCTTGGCTGGAGGGTCAGATGGCTACACCTTC.

The V call is TRBV28, the J call TRBJ2-1; 10 bases are shared with TRBD2. This CDR3 comprises 15 residues. The junction had 8 bases not matched to a gene; V was cut back by 2 bases and J by 10 bases. Germline CDR1 MDHEN, CDR2 SYDVKM. CDR3 bases: TGTGCCAGCAGTTTACCCAGCGGGAGGGATTACGAGCAGTTCTTC. The encoded protein is CASSLPSGRDYEQFF.

The chain couples TRBV15 to TRBJ1-2; TRBD1 is a possible D gene (6 bases). This CDR3 contains 16 residues. The V end lost 1 base, the J end lost 1 base, and 13 bases lay between the germline ends. Per germline, CDR1 LNHNV and CDR2 YYDKDF (reference sequence). Here the CDR3 DNA reads TGTGCCACCAGCAGAGGGGGCGCAGGGGATAACTATGGCTACACCTTC. Protein sequence: CATSRGGAGDNYGYTF.

The chain carries TRBV5-1 and TRBJ1-4; D is undetermined. CDR1 SGHRS and CDR2 YFSETQ come from the germline V gene. Trimming shortened V by 0 bases and J by 13 bases, and 22 bases separated the two germline ends. The CDR3 covers 16 residues. The CDR3 sequence: CASSLAFVAVPSRLFF. For the CDR3, the DNA is TGCGCCAGCAGCTTGGCCTTCGTGGCAGTGCCTTCCAGACTGTTTTTT.

Only one count was recorded for this clone. This sequence joins TRBV5-1 and TRBJ2-2, with 8 positions matching TRBD1. Looked up from germline, CDR1 is SGHRS and CDR2 is YFSETQ. The CDR3 has 15 residues. The V segment lost 4 bases and the J segment 4 bases; nucleotides outside the gene matches: 6. The CDR3 DNA is TGCGCCAGCAGCCAAGACAGGGGTGGCACCGGGGAGCTGTTTTTT. This translates into CASSQDRGGTGELFF.

The rearrangement uses TRBV27 and TRBJ2-1; 7 nucleotides agree with TRBD2. The CDR3 extends over 14 amino acids. The germline gives CDR1 MNHEY, CDR2 SMNVEV (reference sequence). V lost 6 bases, J lost 8 bases, and 10 bases stayed unmatched. Here the CDR3 reads CASRLVGGPYEQFF. Here the CDR3 DNA reads TGTGCCAGCAGGTTGGTGGGAGGGCCCTATGAGCAGTTCTTC.

For the CDR3, the DNA is TGTGCCAGCAACATAGCGGGAGGGGGAAAGCAGTACTTC. Its protein product is CASNIAGGGKQYF. The chain recombines TRBV7-2 with TRBJ2-7; TRBD2 aligns across 11 bases. Germline CDR1 and CDR2: SGHTA and FQGNSA. V shed 7 bases and J 8 bases; nucleotides not matched to a gene: 7. CDR3 length: 13 amino acids.

The chain has TRBV19 and TRBJ1-2, with D possibly being TRBD1 (5 bases). CDR3 length: 13 residues. V lost 4 bases, J lost 4 bases, and 10 bases lay in between. Germline CDR1 and CDR2: LNHDA and SQIVND (reference sequence). The chain's CDR3 is CASSTGTGYGYTF. As DNA, the CDR3 is TGTGCCAGTAGTACCGGGACTGGCTATGGCTACACCTTC.

The V gene is TRBV9, the J gene TRBJ2-7; D gene unclear. Germline CDR1 SGDLS, CDR2 YYNGEE. The CDR3 spans 14 residues. Trimming cost V 0 bases and J 4 bases, with 11 bases left between them. The CDR3 DNA reads TGTGCCAGCAGCGTAGACCCTTCGCGGTACGAGCAGTACTTC. Translated: CASSVDPSRYEQYF.

This clone has only one observation. This chain links TRBV14 with TRBJ1-6, with a possible D match to TRBD1 (6 bases). The germline V gene has CDR1 SGHDN and CDR2 FVKESK. This CDR3 comprises 15 residues. V shed 3 bases and J shed 7 bases, with 13 bases lying between them. This chain's CDR3 is CASSQRDGQNSPLHF. The DNA of the CDR3 is TGTGCCAGCAGCCAGAGGGACGGACAGAATTCACCCCTCCACTTT.

This sequence joins TRBV5-1 and TRBJ2-1, with 7 bases identical to TRBD1. Germline CDR1 is SGHRS and CDR2 is YFSETQ. The CDR3 is 14 residues long. The V gene end was trimmed by 6 bases and the J gene end by 9 bases; junction bases not matched to a gene: 12. CDR3 region: CASNDGQASAEQFF. In DNA, the CDR3 is TGCGCCAGCAACGACGGACAGGCCTCCGCTGAGCAGTTCTTC.

The chain joins TRBV28 to TRBJ2-7; 11 bases are shared with TRBD2. CDR3 size: 16 residues. Germline V gives CDR1 MDHEN, CDR2 SYDVKM. V shed 5 bases and J 7 bases; nucleotides not matched to a gene: 13. The CDR3 sequence is CASSLTSGSATREQYF. The CDR3 DNA reads as TGTGCCAGCAGTCTAACTAGCGGGAGTGCTACTCGGGAGCAGTACTTC.

This sequence joins TRBV2 and TRBJ1-4; D is uncertain. CDR1 is SNHLY and CDR2 is FYNNEI in the germline V gene. The CDR3 is 15 amino acids. Trimming shortened V by 3 bases and J by 6 bases, and 14 bases separated the two germline ends. This CDR3 reads CASSDDRGSYEKLFF. In DNA, the CDR3 is TGTGCCAGCAGTGATGACCGGGGTTCCTATGAAAAACTGTTTTTT.

This clone has only one observation. This chain links TRBV28 with TRBJ1-1, with 11 positions matching TRBD1. Per the germline V gene, CDR1 is MDHEN and CDR2 is SYDVKM. The J segment lost 4 bases and the V segment lost 6 bases, leaving 4 bases of the junction unmatched. The CDR3 contains 14 residues. The CDR3 protein is CASRWTGGGTEAFF. DNA of the CDR3: TGTGCCAGCAGGTGGACAGGGGGCGGCACTGAAGCTTTCTTT.

The chain employs TRBV2 and TRBJ1-5; TRBD1 matches at 9 bases. Germline CDR1 and CDR2: SNHLY and FYNNEI. The CDR3 extends over 14 amino acids. Trimming at V came to 8 bases and at J to 3 bases, leaving 5 bases not matched to a gene. The CDR3 region is CASRQGDHNQPQHF. CDR3 DNA sequence: TGTGCCAGCCGACAGGGGGACCACAATCAGCCCCAGCATTTT. Filled out from reference TRBV2 and TRBJ1-5, the complete variable domain reads EPEVTQTPSHQVTQMGQEVILRCVPISNHLYFYWYRQILGQKVEFLVSFYNNEISEKSEIFDDQFSVERPDGSNFTLKIRSTKLEDSAMYFCASRQGDHNQPQHFGDGTRLSIL.

The rearrangement uses TRBV9 and TRBJ2-5; 10 bases are a match to TRBD2. CDR3 length: 15 residues. Trimming at V came to 4 bases and at J to 9 bases, leaving 12 bases not matched to a gene. Per germline, CDR1 SGDLS and CDR2 YYNGEE. The CDR3 DNA follows: TGTGCCAGCAGCCCGGGACTAGCGACCTGGGAGGCCCAGTACTTC. Protein sequence: CASSPGLATWEAQYF.

The gene calls are TRBV10-2 and TRBJ2-7, with D perhaps TRBD1 (6 bases). Trimming cost V 10 bases and J 5 bases, with 15 bases left between them. Germline-derived CDR1 and CDR2 are WSHSY and SAAADI. The CDR3 runs 12 residues. The CDR3 reads CATRGVSDEQYF. The DNA for the CDR3 is TGCGCCACCAGGGGCGTATCCGACGAGCAGTACTTC.

V usage is TRBV7-6 and J usage is TRBJ2-2; TRBD1 is a possible D gene (6 bases). V lost 2 bases to trimming and J lost 8 bases, with 15 bases between them. This CDR3 has 15 residues. Germline V gene data show CDR1 as SGHVS and CDR2 as FNYEAQ. CDR3 amino acids: CASSLRTVGPGELFF. DNA of the CDR3: TGTGCCAGCAGCTTAAGGACAGTTGGACCTGGGGAGCTGTTTTTT.

This sequence joins TRBV4-1 and TRBJ2-7; the match to TRBD2 covers 12 bases. With V trimmed by 1 base and J by 4 bases, 2 bases remained unmatched. Germline V lookup: CDR1 MGHRA, CDR2 YSYEKL. The CDR3 runs to 15 residues. CDR3 nucleotides: TGCGCCAGCAGCCAAGGACTAGCGGGAGAATACGAGCAGTACTTC. Residues: CASSQGLAGEYEQYF.

V is TRBV27 and J is TRBJ2-2, with TRBD2 identical over 12 bases. Germline CDR1 MNHEY, CDR2 SMNVEV (reference sequence). V lost 5 bases, J lost 7 bases, and 11 bases stayed unmatched. CDR3 length equals 17 residues. CDR3 sequence: CASSPTQLAGGDGELFF. CDR3 sequence (DNA): TGTGCCAGCAGTCCCACCCAACTAGCGGGAGGTGACGGGGAGCTGTTTTTT.

This sequence joins TRBV5-1 and TRBJ2-5, with 10 bases that match TRBD2. Germline V gene lookup returns CDR1 SGHRS and CDR2 YFSETQ. This CDR3 has 15 residues. Trimming at V came to 1 base and at J to 5 bases, leaving 5 bases not matched to a gene. The CDR3 DNA reads TGCGCCAGCAGCTTGACAAGCGGGAGGGGGGAGACCCAGTACTTC. Protein sequence: CASSLTSGRGETQYF.

The chain is built from TRBV2 and TRBJ2-4, with 7 bases fitting TRBD1. CDR1 and CDR2 (germline): SNHLY, FYNNEI. V was pared by 6 bases and J by 6 bases, with 8 bases of the junction left unmatched. The CDR3 sequence is 14 residues long. The CDR3 is CASRSGTEVNIQYF. DNA for the CDR3: TGTGCCAGCAGATCCGGGACAGAAGTAAACATTCAGTACTTC.

This chain links TRBV27 with TRBJ1-4; D is perhaps TRBD1 (6 bases). The CDR3 sequence is 15 residues long. V gave up 6 bases and J gave up 7 bases, with 18 bases separating them. The germline gives CDR1 MNHEY, CDR2 SMNVEV (reference sequence). The CDR3, as DNA: TGTGCCAGCAGCTATAACAGGGTGGGTCGTGAAAAACTGTTTTTT. Its protein is CASSYNRVGREKLFF.

This clone was seen just once. The gene calls are TRBV20-1 and TRBJ1-5, with D hard to call. There are 11 residues in the CDR3. The V end was cut by 3 bases, the J end by 4 bases, with 4 bases between. The V gene's germline CDR1 is DFQATT and CDR2 SNEGSKA (reference sequence). The CDR3 DNA follows: TGCAGTGCTAGGAGGAATCAGCCCCAGCATTTT. Translated, it gives CSARRNQPQHF.

This chain uses TRBV5-1 with TRBJ1-2; 12 nucleotides agree with TRBD1. Trimming removed 3 bases from V and 7 bases from J; junction bases left unmatched: 7. In germline, CDR1 is SGHRS, CDR2 YFSETQ. The CDR3 has 15 amino acids. CDR3 nucleotides: TGCGCCAGCAGCTCGGGGACAGGGGGCGCGAGTGGCTACACCTTC. Its protein is CASSSGTGGASGYTF.

The chain employs TRBV5-1 and TRBJ2-7, with TRBD2 as a possible D gene (6 bases). Germline V gives CDR1 SGHRS, CDR2 YFSETQ. CDR3 length equals 14 residues. V was trimmed by 1 base and J by 5 bases, leaving 13 bases between them. The CDR3 reads CASSLFDGGDEQYF. CDR3 nucleotides: TGCGCCAGCAGCTTGTTTGACGGAGGGGACGAGCAGTACTTC.

The chain couples TRBV25-1 to TRBJ1-1, with D possibly being TRBD1 (6 bases). Germline V gives CDR1 MGHDK, CDR2 SYGVNS. CDR3 length: 13 residues. Trimming took off 1 base at V and 7 bases at J, with 10 bases between the two ends. Written as DNA, the CDR3 is TGTGCCAGCAGTGAATGGGGCAGGGGTGAAGCTTTCTTT. It yields the protein CASSEWGRGEAFF.

The CDR3: CASQLAGGSDTQYF. DNA for the CDR3: TGTGCCAGCCAACTAGCGGGAGGATCAGATACGCAGTATTTT. This chain uses TRBV27 with TRBJ2-3; 12 positions agree with TRBD2. The CDR3 contains 14 residues. Germline lookup yields CDR1 MNHEY and CDR2 SMNVEV (reference sequence). With V trimmed by 8 bases and J by 4 bases, 4 bases remained unmatched.

This chain uses TRBV28 with TRBJ1-1, with 7 bases aligning to TRBD1. In germline, CDR1 is MDHEN, CDR2 SYDVKM. This CDR3 is 15 amino acids long. V lost 0 bases and J lost 6; bases outside the gene matches: 7. The CDR3 sequence: CASSLWAGGMAEAFF. The CDR3 DNA reads TGTGCCAGCAGTTTATGGGCAGGGGGGATGGCTGAAGCTTTCTTT.

On this clone: Other DNA sequences from this sample encode an identical CDR3 as well. The chain is built from TRBV28 and TRBJ1-2, with D perhaps TRBD1 (5 bases). The ends were cut back, 3 bases at V and 4 bases at J, with 6 bases in the middle. In germline, CDR1 is MDHEN, CDR2 SYDVKM. The CDR3 is 12 residues long. The CDR3 here is CASSLGGYGYTF. CDR3 in DNA: TGTGCCAGCAGTTTGGGGGGCTATGGCTACACCTTC.